This T cell receptor beta chain was found in a study of blood T cell repertoires in COVID-19. Turning to the study itself: From T cells, B-cell-depleted T cells, or PBMCs came the material, which was cDNA or gDNA.

Some clones are missing from TCRdb's copy, which holds only in-frame ones; the method was immunoSEQ multiplex PCR. This table has about 210,000 clones, less than 90% appearing once. Worth noting for this clone: The sample carries other DNA sequences with the same CDR3.

J lost 1 base, V lost 3 bases, and 5 bases had no gene match. This CDR3 is built from 16 residues. CDR1 and CDR2 from the germline V gene are SGDLS and YYNGEE. This TCR came from a man between 70 and 80 years old with acute or convalescent COVID-19. The rearrangement uses TRBV9 and TRBJ2-3, with 10 bases lining up with TRBD1. Sequencing was done on a sample of peripheral blood. DNA for the CDR3: TGTGCCAGCAGCGCCCGACAGGGGGCAGGCACAGATACGCAGTATTTT. Amino acid sequence: CASSARQGAGTDTQYF.